These 8 T cell receptor beta chains share one sample of origin, sequenced in a study of shared clonotypes between healthy human individuals. Here immunoSEQ multiplex PCR was the method, and the copy in TCRdb shows in-frame clones only, minus some. The sample consists of around 510,000 clones, roughly 79% of them appearing once. The sequenced material came from PBMCs. The receptors originated from a woman in her thirties or forties in good health. Some clones in this sample may be carry-over from other donors' samples.

V usage is TRBV5-5 and J usage is TRBJ2-7, with 10 positions matching TRBD2. Germline-derived CDR1 and CDR2 are SGHKS and YYEKEE (reference sequence). V trimming: 0 bases; J trimming: 3 bases; junction bases outside the gene matches: 3. The CDR3 length is 15 residues. CDR3 protein: CASSLASGSRYEQYF. The CDR3 DNA sequence: TGTGCCAGCAGCTTGGCTAGCGGGAGTCGCTACGAGCAGTACTTC.

This clone occurred many times. J is TRBJ2-7 and V is TRBV5-4; 8 bases fit TRBD2. Germline CDR1 reads SGHNT; CDR2 reads YYREEE (reference sequence). This CDR3 comprises 15 residues. The V segment lost 4 bases and the J segment 3 bases; nucleotides outside the gene matches: 9. The CDR3 DNA reads TGTGCCAGCAGCCAAACCCTCGCGGGGGGCTACGAGCAGTACTTC. It yields the protein CASSQTLAGGYEQYF.

This rearrangement joins TRBV23-1 to TRBJ2-7; 8 positions agree with TRBD1. TRBV23-1 is noted as an ORF with a role that remains uncertain. The CDR3 covers 15 residues. The V segment lost 4 bases and the J segment 2 bases; nucleotides outside the gene matches: 7. CDR3 region: CASSPRTGSAYEQYF. Written as DNA, the CDR3 is TGCGCCAGCAGTCCGCGGACAGGGTCCGCCTACGAGCAGTACTTC.

This chain joins TRBV2 and TRBJ2-2, with 7 positions matching TRBD1. This CDR3 has 16 amino acids. The ends lost 8 bases at V and 1 base at J; junction bases unmatched: 10. The germline V gene encodes CDR1 SNHLY and CDR2 FYNNEI. The CDR3 DNA follows: TGTGCCAGCCAAACGGGACAGACAATGAACACCGGGGAGCTGTTTTTT. This encodes CASQTGQTMNTGELFF. Using reference TRBV2 and TRBJ2-2 for the parts outside the CDR3, the full variable domain is EPEVTQTPSHQVTQMGQEVILRCVPISNHLYFYWYRQILGQKVEFLVSFYNNEISEKSEIFDDQFSVERPDGSNFTLKIRSTKLEDSAMYFCASQTGQTMNTGELFFGEGSRLTVL.

This chain joins TRBV7-8 and TRBJ1-1, with D possibly TRBD1 on 6 matching bases. V lost 4 bases and J 8 bases, leaving 23 bases between the germline ends. Germline loops: CDR1 SGHVS, CDR2 FQNEAQ. The CDR3 length is 16 residues. The CDR3 spells CASSSTRSGTLTEAFF. Written as DNA, the CDR3 is TGTGCCAGCAGCTCCACTCGTTCCGGGACATTAACCGAAGCTTTCTTT.

The sample holds many counts of this clone. The same CDR3 also results from other DNA sequences found in this sample. The rearrangement joins TRBV6-5 to TRBJ1-1; tentatively, D is TRBD1 (6 bases). CDR3 length: 14 residues. Trimming removed 7 bases at V and 5 bases at J, with 17 bases between. The V gene's germline CDR1 is MNHEY and CDR2 SVGAGI. In nucleotides, the CDR3 is TGTGCCAGCACCTCGAGGGGGACGGCGACTGAAGCTTTCTTT. It yields the protein CASTSRGTATEAFF.

This chain joins TRBV29-1 and TRBJ2-4; D possibly corresponds to TRBD2 (5 bases). V lost 5 bases and J 3 bases, leaving 20 bases between the germline ends. The CDR3 loop spans 16 amino acids. Germline V gives CDR1 SQVTM, CDR2 ANQGSEA. The CDR3 sequence: CSVLGGLGGIKNIQYF. In DNA, the CDR3 is TGCAGCGTTTTAGGAGGCCTCGGTGGGATCAAAAACATTCAGTACTTC.

The chain links TRBV10-2 to TRBJ2-5; 9 bases align to TRBD2. V was clipped by 6 bases and J by 1 base; unmatched bases: 3. This CDR3 contains 14 residues. CDR1 is WSHSY and CDR2 is SAAADI in the germline V gene. The CDR3 DNA reads TGCGCCAGCAGCCTAGCGGGGATCCAAGAGACCCAGTACTTC. Amino acids: CASSLAGIQETQYF.